The 23 T cell receptor beta chains reported below all come from one sample, sequenced in a study of blood T cells in healthy people across ages. A second 7 to 11 cycle PCR used barcoded and J-beta primers. Using its own MiXCR run on the 5' RACE reads, TCRdb lists one record per CDR3 protein. The sample includes roughly 800,000 distinct CDR3 sequences, about 62% seen only once; the top ten take about 20%. The sample comprised blood. These receptors all stem from a man younger than 45 in good health.

V is TRBV6-2 or TRBV6-3 and J is TRBJ2-4; D is ambiguous. The last part of the DNA fits TRBJ2-7 better; the J call may be wrong. The CDR3 loop spans 13 amino acids. The germline V gene encodes CDR1 MNHEY and CDR2 SVGEGT. The CDR3 spells CASSYWAGYEQYF. The DNA for the CDR3 is TGTGCCAGCAGTTACTGGGCAGGCTACGAGCAGTACTTC.

The chain joins TRBV7-2 to TRBJ2-7; tentatively, D is TRBD2 (6 bases). Germline CDR1 and CDR2: SGHTA and FQGNSA. Trimming shortened V by 5 bases and J by 6 bases, and 14 bases separated the two germline ends. There are 13 residues in the CDR3. The chain's CDR3 is CASSGRGGVEQYF. The CDR3 nucleotides read TGTGCCAGCAGCGGGCGGGGAGGCGTCGAGCAGTACTTC. The entire variable domain, with the rest obtained from reference TRBV7-2 and TRBJ2-7, is as follows: GAGVSQSPSNKVTEKGKDVELRCDPISGHTALYWYRQSLGQGLEFLIYFQGNSAPDKSGLPSDRFSAERTGGSVSTLTIQRTQQEDSAVYLCASSGRGGVEQYFGPGTRLTVT.

The chain couples TRBV27 to TRBJ2-2; 7 bases fit TRBD2. V lost 6 bases, J lost 6 bases, and 10 bases stayed unmatched. This CDR3 contains 15 residues. In germline, CDR1 is MNHEY, CDR2 SMNVEV (reference sequence). For the CDR3, the DNA is TGTGCCAGCAGGGAGCGGGGAGTTAATGCCGGGGAGCTGTTTTTT. Protein sequence: CASRERGVNAGELFF.

Note on this clonotype: With a much larger clone just one base away, this may be a read error. The V call is TRBV7-9, the J call TRBJ2-3; 8 bases line up with TRBD2. The CDR3 runs to 15 residues. The V gene's germline CDR1 is SEHNR and CDR2 FQNEAQ (reference sequence). CDR3: CASGFGAGVADTQYF. DNA of the CDR3: TGTGCCAGCGGCTTTGGAGCGGGAGTCGCGGATACGCAGTATTTT.

The chain uses TRBV29-1 and TRBJ2-5, with no clear D. This CDR3 contains 11 residues. Germline CDR1 and CDR2: SQVTM and ANQGSEA. Trimming removed 3 bases from V and 1 base from J, with 3 bases in between. CDR3 nucleotide sequence: TGCAGCGTTGACGCCCAAGAGACCCAGTACTTC. This encodes CSVDAQETQYF.

This clonotype was observed a handful of times. This rearrangement joins TRBV6-6 to TRBJ1-4; D unresolved. The CDR3 consists of 16 residues. Germline lookup yields CDR1 MNHNY and CDR2 SVGAGI (reference sequence). The V gene lost 7 bases and the J gene lost 1 base, with 16 bases spanning the gap. As DNA, the CDR3 is TGTGCCAGCAAAAGGAGCGAACTTAAAACTAATGAAAAACTGTTTTTT. It specifies CASKRSELKTNEKLFF.

This clonotype was detected only a few times. The rearrangement joins TRBV20-1 to TRBJ2-7; maybe TRBD1 (6 bases). Trimming took off 5 bases at V and 0 bases at J, with 11 bases between the two ends. Germline CDR1 and CDR2: DFQATT and SNEGSKA (reference sequence). The CDR3 has 13 residues. The CDR3 sequence: CSAWDTNSYEQYF. CDR3 coding DNA: TGCAGTGCTTGGGACACTAACTCCTACGAGCAGTACTTC.

The rearrangement uses TRBV10-3 and TRBJ2-5; 8 nucleotides align to TRBD2. Losses at the gene ends were 3 bases for V and 4 bases for J; bases not matched to a gene: 7. This CDR3 spans 15 amino acids. Germline CDR1 is ENHRY and CDR2 is SYGVKD. CDR3 sequence: CAISDGAGRAETQYF. For the CDR3, the DNA is TGTGCCATCAGTGACGGGGCCGGGAGGGCAGAGACCCAGTACTTC.

There are a few counts of this clonotype. The V and J genes are TRBV20-1 and TRBJ2-1; 7 bases agree with TRBD1. CDR3 length: 15 residues. The ends lost 6 bases at V and 8 bases at J; junction bases unmatched: 16. Germline V gene lookup returns CDR1 DFQATT and CDR2 SNEGSKA (reference sequence). Written as DNA, the CDR3 is TGCAGTGCAGACCCCCAAGAGGGGGCCAAGGATGAGCAGTTCTTC. Its protein product is CSADPQEGAKDEQFF.

This clonotype has just a few counts. DNA for the CDR3: TGTGCCAGCAGTACCAGGGGCCCAACCTACGAGCAGTACTTC. Residues: CASSTRGPTYEQYF. The chain couples TRBV28 to TRBJ2-7; perhaps TRBD1 as D (6 bases). The CDR3 contains 14 residues. With 5 bases removed from V and 2 bases from J, the gap between germline ends came to 13 bases. Germline V gene sequence: CDR1 MDHEN, CDR2 SYDVKM.

This chain uses TRBV11-2 with TRBJ2-5; TRBD2 matches 8 bases. Per germline, CDR1 SGHAT and CDR2 FQNNGV. The CDR3 spans 14 residues. Trimming removed 1 base from V and 4 bases from J; junction bases left unmatched: 2. CDR3 region: CASSLAAGGETQYF. The CDR3 DNA sequence: TGTGCCAGCAGCTTAGCCGCGGGGGGAGAGACCCAGTACTTC. Supplemented by reference TRBV11-2 and TRBJ2-5, the full variable domain reads EAGVAQSPRYKIIEKRQSVAFWCNPISGHATLYWYQQILGQGPKLLIQFQNNGVVDDSQLPKDRFSAERLKGVDSTLKIQPAKLEDSAVYLCASSLAAGGETQYFGPGTRLLVL.

The rearrangement joins TRBV29-1 to TRBJ2-1; D might be TRBD1 (6 bases). CDR1 is SQVTM and CDR2 is ANQGSEA in the germline V gene. The V end was cut by 4 bases, the J end by 0 bases, with 13 bases between. CDR3 length: 15 amino acids. The CDR3 sequence is CSVVLGASSYNEQFF. As DNA, the CDR3 is TGCAGCGTTGTTCTGGGGGCCAGCTCCTACAATGAGCAGTTCTTC.

This chain's CDR3 is CASSLARLAGSSQAYEQYF. CDR3 nucleotides: TGTGCCAGCAGCTTAGCTCGGCTAGCGGGATCCTCCCAGGCCTACGAGCAGTACTTC. This chain connects TRBV7-2 to TRBJ2-7; TRBD2 agrees at 9 bases. Germline assignment: CDR1 SGHTA and CDR2 FQGNSA. The CDR3 is 19 amino acids. The trim removed 0 bases at V and 2 bases at J, leaving 14 bases unmatched. The full variable domain, its missing parts supplied by reference TRBV7-2 and TRBJ2-7, is GAGVSQSPSNKVTEKGKDVELRCDPISGHTALYWYRQSLGQGLEFLIYFQGNSAPDKSGLPSDRFSAERTGGSVSTLTIQRTQQEDSAVYLCASSLARLAGSSQAYEQYFGPGTRLTVT.

This clonotype was seen only a few times. The rearrangement uses TRBV11-2 and TRBJ2-5; 7 positions agree with TRBD2. CDR1 SGHAT and CDR2 FQNNGV come from the germline V gene. Unmatched junction bases numbered 5, after V lost 1 base and J lost 3 bases. The CDR3 has 15 residues. Written as DNA, the CDR3 is TGTGCCAGCAGCTTAGGAGCGGGGTGGGAAGAGACCCAGTACTTC. It is translated as CASSLGAGWEETQYF.

This clonotype has a single count. The rearrangement links TRBV7-2 to TRBJ2-1, with unresolved D. This CDR3 contains 10 residues. V lost 8 bases and J 8 bases, leaving 7 bases between the germline ends. Germline V gene data show CDR1 as SGHTA and CDR2 as FQGNSA. For the CDR3, the DNA is TGTGCCAGCGGTGATGATGAGCAGTTCTTC. Its protein is CASGDDEQFF.

This clonotype was recorded at least ten times. The rearrangement joins TRBV24-1 to TRBJ2-7, with 7 bases lining up with TRBD1. Germline trimming cut 4 bases from V and 3 bases from J; bases unmatched to any gene: 5. The CDR3 has 14 amino acids. Germline V gives CDR1 KGHDR, CDR2 SFDVKD. In nucleotides, the CDR3 is TGTGCCACCAGTGACCGACAGGGCCGCTACGAGCAGTACTTC. Amino acid sequence: CATSDRQGRYEQYF.

The chain recombines TRBV9 with TRBJ1-6; D not resolved. Germline V lookup: CDR1 SGDLS, CDR2 YYNGEE. The length of the CDR3 is 12 residues. Deletions cut 0 bases from V and 9 bases from J, with 4 bases between. The CDR3 reads CASSVAGSPLHF. The CDR3 region has the DNA TGTGCCAGCAGCGTAGCGGGTTCACCCCTCCACTTT.

With regard to this clonotype: The junction and the germline gene differ at one end; a read error may be behind it. The gene calls are TRBV5-1 and TRBJ2-5; 8 bases are a match to TRBD2. Per the germline V gene, CDR1 is SGHRS and CDR2 is YFSETQ. The CDR3 extends over 14 amino acids. CDR3 loop: CASSAPTSGETQYF. CDR3 nucleotides: TGTGCCAGCAGCGCACCAACTAGCGGAGAGACCCAGTACTTC.

The chain uses TRBV4-1 and TRBJ2-7; 9 positions match TRBD1. Germline assignment: CDR1 MGHRA and CDR2 YSYEKL. The CDR3 spans 13 residues. The V and J ends lost 4 bases and 7 bases, in that order; junction bases with no gene match: 5. The CDR3 nucleotides are TGCGCCAGCAGCCGGGACAGGGACTGGGAGCAGTACTTC. Translating it yields CASSRDRDWEQYF.

CDR3 sequence reads: CASSLDPVGSAGANVLTF. CDR3 sequence (DNA): TGTGCCAGCAGCTTAGATCCGGTAGGGTCGGCTGGGGCCAACGTCCTGACTTTC. V gene TRBV11-2 combines with J gene TRBJ2-6; D is unresolved. The CDR3 covers 18 residues. V dropped 0 bases and J dropped 2 bases, with 14 bases sitting between them. Germline CDR1 is SGHAT and CDR2 is FQNNGV. The whole variable domain, filled in from reference TRBV11-2 and TRBJ2-6, reads EAGVAQSPRYKIIEKRQSVAFWCNPISGHATLYWYQQILGQGPKLLIQFQNNGVVDDSQLPKDRFSAERLKGVDSTLKIQPAKLEDSAVYLCASSLDPVGSAGANVLTFGAGSRLTVL.

The chain employs TRBV24-1 and TRBJ2-5, with D maybe TRBD1 (5 bases). Deletions cut 1 base from V and 1 base from J, with 12 bases between. The CDR3 spans 16 residues. CDR1 and CDR2 (germline): KGHDR, SFDVKD. The CDR3 coding sequence is TGTGCCACCAGTGATTTTGGAAGGGGCGGCCAAGAGACCCAGTACTTC. Translating gives CATSDFGRGGQETQYF.

On this clonotype: Compared with germline, one end of the junction differs, possibly owing to a read error. The chain couples TRBV6-2 or TRBV6-3 to TRBJ1-2, with D uncertain. The CDR3 spans 15 residues. Germline CDR1 reads MNHEY; CDR2 reads SVGEGT. CDR3 sequence reads: CASSYPSRRMGGYIF. The CDR3 DNA sequence: TGTGCCAGCAGTTACCCATCTAGGAGGATGGGCGGCTACATCTTC.

This clonotype was counted a single time. The V call is TRBV6-2 or TRBV6-3, the J call TRBJ2-7; D is uncertain. The V end was cut by 5 bases, the J end by 2 bases, with 13 bases between. The germline V gene encodes CDR1 MNHEY and CDR2 SVGEGT. The CDR3 has 14 residues. CDR3 coding DNA: TGTGCCAGCAGTCTTTCTGGGTGGGCCTACGAGCAGTACTTC. It codes for CASSLSGWAYEQYF.